This T cell receptor beta chain was retrieved from a study of CD8 T cells in Susac syndrome. Peripheral blood CD8+ and CD4+ T cells were profiled by TCR beta sequencing. Negative isolation was used for CD8+ and CD4+ T cells and FACS enrichment for TEMRA cells. Remarks on this clonotype: Its antigen is unidentified.

The germline CDR1 and CDR2 sequences are SGHTA and FQGNSA. The CDR3 spans 14 residues. Trimming shortened V by 6 bases and J by 3 bases, and 11 bases separated the two germline ends. It was with random hexamers that 0.5 to 1 ug RNA was reverse transcribed. immunoSEQ multiplex PCR amplified TCR beta CDR3 across 54 Vbeta, 13 Jbeta. One entry per CDR3 protein results from TCRdb running MiXCR on the immunoSEQ multiplex PCR reads. The data contain 350,000 to 550,000 distinct CDR3 sequences, around 85% of them singletons. Whole-study results and caveats: Acknowledgment was made by the study that its TCR sequencing and HLA analysis involved a relatively small number of individuals.

This chain uses TRBV7-2 with TRBJ2-2; tentatively, D is TRBD1 (6 bases). Sample: CD8+ T cells from PBMCs. The receptor comes from a human donor with multiple sclerosis. For the CDR3, the DNA is TGTGCCAGCAGTACAGGGTTCGACACCGGGGAGCTGTTTTTT. It translates to CASSTGFDTGELFF.